The 17 T cell receptor beta chains given below trace back to one sample, sequenced in a study of shared clonotypes between healthy human individuals. CD45RO-negative, CCR7-positively selected cells formed the naive CD8 fraction, excluding terminally differentiated effector memory CD45RA+ cells. The protocol was immunoSEQ multiplex PCR, while the TCRdb copy is restricted to in-frame clones and leaves out a portion. This sample carries fewer than 1 million clones, about 96% of them seen once, and the ten largest clones take roughly 0.23%. The sample was naive CD8+ T cells sorted from blood. These receptors were taken from a man in his thirties or forties in good health.

J is TRBJ1-2 and V is TRBV9; 9 bases fit TRBD1. Germline V gene lookup returns CDR1 SGDLS and CDR2 YYNGEE. The V segment lost 7 bases and the J segment 4 bases; nucleotides outside the gene matches: 11. There are 15 residues in the CDR3. As DNA, the CDR3 is TGTGCCAGCGGGTCGAGACAGGGGGACATCTATGGCTACACCTTC. It is translated as CASGSRQGDIYGYTF.

The V gene is TRBV25-1, the J gene TRBJ1-3, with D possibly being TRBD1 (6 bases). V was clipped by 4 bases and J by 0 bases, with 16 bases between them. CDR3 size: 17 residues. The germline V gene encodes CDR1 MGHDK and CDR2 SYGVNS. The CDR3 DNA reads as TGTGCCAGCAGTGGACTTTTCGGACAGCTCTCTGGAAACACCATATATTTT. Protein: CASSGLFGQLSGNTIYF.

The count of this clone is one. CDR3 residues: CASGRAGELFF. DNA for the CDR3: TGTGCCAGCGGTCGAGCCGGGGAGCTGTTTTTT. This chain uses TRBV6-6 with TRBJ2-2; unclear D gene. The CDR3 is made up of 11 amino acids. CDR1 and CDR2 from the germline V gene are MNHNY and SVGAGI (reference sequence). V was clipped by 8 bases and J by 6 bases, with 7 bases between them.

This rearrangement joins TRBV18 to TRBJ1-1; the D gene is possibly TRBD1 (5 bases). This CDR3 is built from 16 residues. V lost 1 base to trimming and J lost 0 bases, with 12 bases between them. Germline V lookup: CDR1 KGHSH, CDR2 LQKENI. CDR3 sequence (DNA): TGTGCCAGCTCACCACGGGCAGACAGAATGAACACTGAAGCTTTCTTT. Its protein is CASSPRADRMNTEAFF.

This clone was counted a single time. V is TRBV18 and J is TRBJ2-1, with a possible D match to TRBD1 (6 bases). This CDR3 has 13 residues. V was trimmed by 4 bases and J by 6 bases, leaving 10 bases between them. Germline CDR1 is KGHSH and CDR2 is LQKENI. DNA of the CDR3: TGTGCCAGCTCACTGGGGGCGTCCAATGAGCAGTTCTTC. Protein: CASSLGASNEQFF.

The chain links TRBV7-9 to TRBJ1-2; a possible D gene is TRBD1 (5 bases). In germline, CDR1 is SEHNR, CDR2 FQNEAQ (reference sequence). This CDR3 has 13 amino acids. With 7 bases removed from V and 3 bases from J, the gap between germline ends came to 12 bases. The CDR3 bases are TGTGCCAGCACTGTGGACACATACTATGGCTACACCTTC. Translating it yields CASTVDTYYGYTF.

The chain recombines TRBV10-2 with TRBJ2-7; D gene ambiguous. The germline V gene encodes CDR1 WSHSY and CDR2 SAAADI. Between the trimmed V and J ends, which lost 4 bases and 6 bases, there was a span of 19 bases. The CDR3 covers 15 residues. The CDR3 is CASSANGPWSFEQYF. The CDR3 nucleotides are TGCGCCAGCAGTGCGAACGGGCCTTGGTCTTTCGAGCAGTACTTC.

Comments on this clone: Other DNA sequences in this specimen translate into the identical CDR3. The chain carries TRBV6-6 and TRBJ2-7, with D hard to call. This CDR3 region has 13 residues. Germline lookup yields CDR1 MNHNY and CDR2 SVGAGI (reference sequence). Between the trimmed V and J ends, which lost 2 bases and 4 bases, there was a span of 9 bases. The CDR3 protein is CASSYSGSYEQYF. Here the CDR3 DNA reads TGTGCCAGCAGTTACAGTGGGTCGTACGAGCAGTACTTC.

Notes on this clone: This sample also contains other DNA sequences that code for the same CDR3. This chain joins TRBV4-1 and TRBJ1-1; D call uncertain. Germline V CDR1 and CDR2: MGHRA, YSYEKL. This CDR3 comprises 12 residues. Trimming removed 2 bases at V and 2 bases at J, with 3 bases between. The CDR3 sequence is CASSQRNTEAFF. CDR3 DNA sequence: TGCGCCAGCAGCCAACGTAACACTGAAGCTTTCTTT.

For this clone: The sample carries other DNA sequences with the same CDR3. The chain links TRBV9 to TRBJ2-5, with D possibly being TRBD1 (6 bases). With 0 bases removed from V and 4 bases from J, the gap between germline ends came to 10 bases. Germline V gene sequence: CDR1 SGDLS, CDR2 YYNGEE. The CDR3 has 14 residues. In DNA form, the CDR3 reads TGTGCCAGCAGCGTAGTCCCAGGGGTAGAGACCCAGTACTTC. It yields the protein CASSVVPGVETQYF. The full variable domain, rest sourced from reference TRBV9 and TRBJ2-5, is DSGVTQTPKHLITATGQRVTLRCSPRSGDLSVYWYQQSLDQGLQFLIQYYNGEERAKGNILERFSAQQFPDLHSELNLSSLELGDSALYFCASSVVPGVETQYFGPGTRLLVL.

V and J are TRBV7-9 and TRBJ2-3, with 9 bases that match TRBD2. J was trimmed by 2 bases and V by 1 base; bases with no gene match: 4. Germline values: CDR1 SEHNR, CDR2 FQNEAQ (reference sequence). The CDR3 has 16 amino acids. Written as DNA, the CDR3 is TGTGCCAGCAGCTTAGGCCTAGCGGGATCCACAGATACGCAGTATTTT. Its protein is CASSLGLAGSTDTQYF.

The count of this clone is one. The V gene is TRBV29-1, the J gene TRBJ1-1; TRBD1 matches 7 bases. Germline V gene sequence: CDR1 SQVTM, CDR2 ANQGSEA. CDR3 length equals 13 residues. Unmatched junction bases numbered 4, after V lost 6 bases and J lost 0 bases. CDR3 in DNA: TGCAGCGTGGAGGACAGGTTGAACACTGAAGCTTTCTTT. As protein: CSVEDRLNTEAFF.

The genes are TRBV7-8 and TRBJ2-1, with 7 bases aligning to TRBD1. The CDR3 covers 15 residues. Looked up from germline, CDR1 is SGHVS and CDR2 is FQNEAQ. V lost 2 bases and J lost 4; bases outside the gene matches: 5. The CDR3 protein is CASSLRDSVYNEQFF. The CDR3 DNA reads as TGTGCCAGCAGCTTAAGGGACAGTGTATACAATGAGCAGTTCTTC.

J is TRBJ2-7 and V is TRBV5-1, with TRBD1 matching 9 bases. The junction had 10 bases not matched to a gene; V was cut back by 4 bases and J by 5 bases. CDR1 and CDR2 (germline): SGHRS, YFSETQ. This CDR3 spans 15 amino acids. This CDR3 is CASSGTQGAVHEQYF. The CDR3 coding sequence is TGCGCCAGCAGCGGCACACAGGGGGCTGTCCACGAGCAGTACTTC.

The chain recombines TRBV28 with TRBJ1-2; a possible D gene is TRBD1 (5 bases). Per germline, CDR1 MDHEN and CDR2 SYDVKM. The CDR3 runs 15 residues. The V end was cut by 5 bases, the J end by 1 base, with 14 bases between. DNA for the CDR3: TGTGCCAGCAGTACCAACATAGGGGTTAACTATGGCTACACCTTC. This codes for CASSTNIGVNYGYTF.

This chain connects TRBV5-1 to TRBJ1-1; no firm D call. CDR1 is SGHRS, CDR2 YFSETQ, per germline. Trimming took off 4 bases at V and 4 bases at J, with 17 bases between the two ends. CDR3 length: 15 residues. The CDR3 is CASSPVGALSTEAFF. The CDR3 nucleotides read TGCGCCAGCAGCCCCGTCGGTGCGCTCAGCACTGAAGCTTTCTTT. Based on the CDR3 plus reference TRBV5-1 and TRBJ1-1, the full variable domain is KAGVTQTPRYLIKTRGQQVTLSCSPISGHRSVSWYQQTPGQGLQFLFEYFSETQRNKGNFPGRFSGRQFSNSRSEMNVSTLELGDSALYLCASSPVGALSTEAFFGQGTRLTVV.

The V and J genes are TRBV25-1 and TRBJ2-7; 9 nucleotides match TRBD1. V lost 8 bases, J lost 4 bases, and 9 bases stayed unmatched. The CDR3 consists of 14 residues. Per the germline V gene, CDR1 is MGHDK and CDR2 is SYGVNS. The CDR3 loop is CASGTGTGLYEQYF. CDR3 DNA: TGTGCCAGCGGAACCGGGACAGGGCTGTACGAGCAGTACTTC.